Given below is one T cell receptor (beta chain) in context. Its antigen is currently unknown. Subsets obtained from CD4+ cells comprised CD45RA+ naive and CD45RA-negative memory cells. In germline, CDR1 is GTSNPN, CDR2 SVGIG (reference sequence). The CDR3 has 14 residues. V was shortened by 0 bases and J by 3 bases, with 9 bases between the two germline ends. These data are taken from a study of shared clonotypes between healthy human individuals. Study-level findings and limits: Non-shared clonotypes showed lower generation probabilities than clonotypes common to all four donors.

Measured with immunoSEQ multiplex PCR; TCRdb has only the in-frame clones, and not every one. The table records hundreds of thousands of clones, around 67% of them present only once. The chain carries TRBV30 and TRBJ1-5; D uncertain. The sample was memory CD4+ T cells sorted from blood. The sample's subset: CD45RA-negative fraction. The sequence was collected from a man aged 25 to 40 in good health. CDR3 nucleotides: TGTGCCTGGAGTGTCAAAGGGAACAATCAGCCCCAGCATTTT. Amino acid sequence: CAWSVKGNNQPQHF.